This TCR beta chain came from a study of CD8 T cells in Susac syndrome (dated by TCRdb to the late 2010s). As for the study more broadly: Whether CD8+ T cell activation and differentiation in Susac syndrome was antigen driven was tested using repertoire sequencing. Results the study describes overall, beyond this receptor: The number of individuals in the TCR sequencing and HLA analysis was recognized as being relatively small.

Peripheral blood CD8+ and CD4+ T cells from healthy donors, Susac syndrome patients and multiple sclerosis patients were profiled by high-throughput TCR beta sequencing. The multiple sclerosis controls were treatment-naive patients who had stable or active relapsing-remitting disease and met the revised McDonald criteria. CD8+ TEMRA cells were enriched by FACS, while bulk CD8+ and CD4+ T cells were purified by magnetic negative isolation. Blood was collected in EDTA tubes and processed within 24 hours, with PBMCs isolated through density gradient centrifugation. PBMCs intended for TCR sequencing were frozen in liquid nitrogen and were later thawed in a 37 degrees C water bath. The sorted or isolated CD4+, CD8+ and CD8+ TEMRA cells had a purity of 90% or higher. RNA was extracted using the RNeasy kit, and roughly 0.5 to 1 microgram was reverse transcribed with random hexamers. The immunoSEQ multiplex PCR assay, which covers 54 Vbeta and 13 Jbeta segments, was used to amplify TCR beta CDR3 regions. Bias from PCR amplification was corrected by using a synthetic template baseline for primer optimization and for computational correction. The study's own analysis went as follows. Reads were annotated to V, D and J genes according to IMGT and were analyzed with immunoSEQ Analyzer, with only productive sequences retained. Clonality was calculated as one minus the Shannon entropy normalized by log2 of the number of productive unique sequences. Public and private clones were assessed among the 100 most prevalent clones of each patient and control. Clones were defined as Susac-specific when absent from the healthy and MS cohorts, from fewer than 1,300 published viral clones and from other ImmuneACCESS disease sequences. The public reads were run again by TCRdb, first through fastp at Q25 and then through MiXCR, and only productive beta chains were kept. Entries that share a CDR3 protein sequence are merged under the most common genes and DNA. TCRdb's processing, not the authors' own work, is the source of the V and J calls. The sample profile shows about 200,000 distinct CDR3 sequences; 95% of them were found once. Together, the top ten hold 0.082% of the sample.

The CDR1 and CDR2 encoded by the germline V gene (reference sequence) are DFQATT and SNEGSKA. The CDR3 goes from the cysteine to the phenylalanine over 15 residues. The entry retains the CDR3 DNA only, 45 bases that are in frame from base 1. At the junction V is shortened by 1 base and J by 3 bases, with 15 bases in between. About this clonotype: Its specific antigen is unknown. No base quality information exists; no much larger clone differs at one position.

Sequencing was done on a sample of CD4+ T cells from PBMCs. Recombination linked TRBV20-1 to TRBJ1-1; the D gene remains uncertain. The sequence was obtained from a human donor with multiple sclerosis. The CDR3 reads CSARGSLGRDTEAFF. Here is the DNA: TGCAGTGCTAGAGGGTCCCTTGGGAGGGACACTGAAGCTTTCTTT.